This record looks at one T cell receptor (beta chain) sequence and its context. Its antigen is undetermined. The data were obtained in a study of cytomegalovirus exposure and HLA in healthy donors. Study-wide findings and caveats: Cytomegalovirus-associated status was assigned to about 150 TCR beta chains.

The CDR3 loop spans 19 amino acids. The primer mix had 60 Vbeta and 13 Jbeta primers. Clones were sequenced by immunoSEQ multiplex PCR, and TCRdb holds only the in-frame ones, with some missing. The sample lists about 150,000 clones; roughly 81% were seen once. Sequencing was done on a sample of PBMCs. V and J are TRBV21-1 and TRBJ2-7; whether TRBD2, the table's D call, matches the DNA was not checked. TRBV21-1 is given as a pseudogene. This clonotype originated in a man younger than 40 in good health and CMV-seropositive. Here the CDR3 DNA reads TGTGCCAGCAGCAAAACCCCTCCCAATCGACTAGCGGGATCGTCCGAGCAGTACTTC. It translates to CASSKTPPNRLAGSSEQYF.